These 25 T cell receptor beta chains share one sample of origin, sequenced in a study of blood T cell repertoires in COVID-19. Sequencing used immunoSEQ multiplex PCR; TCRdb keeps in-frame clones, though not all of them. Here the sample spans about 400,000 clones, roughly 90% being singletons. Sequencing was performed on PBMCs or T cells enriched from blood (not recorded which). The source is a woman between 35 and 50 years old with acute COVID-19.

The J gene is TRBJ1-1, the V gene TRBV30; no clear D gene. The CDR3 consists of 13 residues. CDR1 is GTSNPN and CDR2 is SVGIG in the germline V gene (reference sequence). The V gene lost 0 bases and the J gene lost 6 bases, with 11 bases spanning the gap. CDR3 region: CAWSVGWAAEAFF. The CDR3 nucleotides read TGTGCCTGGAGTGTAGGTTGGGCAGCTGAAGCTTTCTTT.

The rearrangement uses TRBV7-6 and TRBJ2-1; 7 bases agree with TRBD1. The CDR3 covers 17 residues. The J segment lost 3 bases and the V segment lost 4 bases, leaving 12 bases of the junction unmatched. The germline V gene has CDR1 SGHVS and CDR2 FNYEAQ. The CDR3 loop reads CASSSQGLLFGYNEQFF. Written as DNA, the CDR3 is TGTGCCAGCAGCTCACAGGGGCTCCTTTTCGGCTACAATGAGCAGTTCTTC. Full variable domain (missing parts from reference TRBV7-6 and TRBJ2-1): GAGVSQSPRYKVTKRGQDVALRCDPISGHVSLYWYRQALGQGPEFLTYFNYEAQQDKSGLPNDRFSAERPEGSISTLTIQRTEQRDSAMYRCASSSQGLLFGYNEQFFGPGTRLTVL.

The CDR3 region is CASSGGDIGGTQYF. The CDR3 nucleotides are TGTGCCAGCAGCGGAGGGGACATCGGCGGGACCCAGTACTTC. This rearrangement joins TRBV9 to TRBJ2-5; possibly TRBD1 for D (6 bases). The germline gives CDR1 SGDLS, CDR2 YYNGEE. V lost 3 bases and J lost 7, with 16 bases in between. The CDR3 is 14 residues long.

The V and J genes are TRBV3-1 (or the pseudogene TRBV3-2) and TRBJ2-4, with D hard to call. The V gene lost 3 bases and the J gene lost 5 bases, with 11 bases spanning the gap. The germline CDR1 and CDR2 sequences are LGHDT and YNNKEL (reference sequence). CDR3 length: 14 residues. The CDR3 DNA reads TGTGCCAGCAGCCATCTAGGCAGAGAAAACATTCAGTACTTC. Translated, it gives CASSHLGRENIQYF.

The chain recombines TRBV4-2 with TRBJ2-1; 7 nucleotides align to TRBD2. CDR1 and CDR2 (germline): LGHNA, YNFKEQ. The CDR3 covers 16 residues. J lost 2 bases, V lost 3 bases, and 7 bases had no gene match. DNA for the CDR3: TGTGCCAGCAGCCAGGACCGGGACTACACCTACAATGAGCAGTTCTTC. This translates into CASSQDRDYTYNEQFF.

This clone appeared a few times. This chain's CDR3 is CASSEKQGVSTSQHF. DNA of the CDR3: TGTGCCAGCAGTGAAAAACAGGGAGTTTCAACGTCCCAGCATTTT. The J gene is TRBJ1-5, the V gene TRBV2; D is possibly TRBD1 (6 bases). The CDR3 spans 15 residues. CDR1 is SNHLY, CDR2 FYNNEI, per germline. Trimming removed 2 bases at V and 11 bases at J, with 19 bases between.

The chain is built from TRBV19 and TRBJ2-7, with D possibly TRBD2 on 7 matching bases. The ends were cut back, 4 bases at V and 6 bases at J, with 25 bases in the middle. From germline, CDR1 is LNHDA and CDR2 SQIVND (reference sequence). The CDR3 has 17 residues. CDR3 bases: TGTGCCAGTAGTACCGGACGCGGGGGAGGGGGGGCCTCCGAGCAGTACTTC. Translating gives CASSTGRGGGGASEQYF.

The V and J genes are TRBV2 and TRBJ1-3; D is possibly TRBD1 (5 bases). The CDR3 covers 15 residues. Per the germline V gene, CDR1 is SNHLY and CDR2 is FYNNEI. V lost 7 bases and J 3 bases, leaving 16 bases between the germline ends. Here the CDR3 DNA reads TGTGCCAGCACCCCCGGCAGGGCGTATGGAAACACCATATATTTT. Its protein is CASTPGRAYGNTIYF. Using reference TRBV2 and TRBJ1-3 for the parts outside the CDR3, the full variable domain is EPEVTQTPSHQVTQMGQEVILRCVPISNHLYFYWYRQILGQKVEFLVSFYNNEISEKSEIFDDQFSVERPDGSNFTLKIRSTKLEDSAMYFCASTPGRAYGNTIYFGEGSWLTVV.

The chain uses TRBV30 and TRBJ1-2; TRBD1 might be the D (5 bases). CDR1 and CDR2 (germline): GTSNPN, SVGIG (reference sequence). The CDR3 is made up of 15 amino acids. Trimming took off 0 bases at V and 7 bases at J, with 18 bases between the two ends. CDR3 region: CAWSVPRRAPGGYTF. The CDR3 DNA follows: TGTGCCTGGAGTGTACCCCGCAGGGCTCCGGGTGGCTACACCTTC.

The chain combines TRBV3-1 (or the pseudogene TRBV3-2) with TRBJ2-7; D is unclear. The V end was cut by 6 bases, the J end by 4 bases, with 4 bases between. Germline-derived CDR1 and CDR2 are LGHDT and YNNKEL (reference sequence). The CDR3 length is 10 residues. CDR3 nucleotide sequence: TGTGCCAGCAGACTTTACGAGCAGTACTTC. It translates to CASRLYEQYF.

CDR3 sequence (DNA): TGTGCCAGCAGCCCGGACTCTTCCAACAATGAGCAGTTCTTC. As protein: CASSPDSSNNEQFF. This chain uses TRBV5-6 with TRBJ2-1, with a tentative D call TRBD2 (5 bases). Germline values: CDR1 SGHDT, CDR2 YYEEEE. CDR3 length: 14 amino acids. V was clipped by 4 bases and J by 5 bases, with 13 bases between them.

The chain links TRBV9 to TRBJ2-2, with D hard to call. Germline CDR1 reads SGDLS; CDR2 reads YYNGEE. The CDR3 loop spans 14 amino acids. The germline V and J ends were trimmed by 0 bases and 6 bases, with 9 bases remaining between them. CDR3 sequence (DNA): TGTGCCAGCAGCGTAGAGGCTAGTGCCGGGGAGCTGTTTTTT. Protein: CASSVEASAGELFF.

The genes are TRBV29-1 and TRBJ1-1, with unresolved D. Per germline, CDR1 SQVTM and CDR2 ANQGSEA. Trimming cost V 7 bases and J 0 bases, with 9 bases left between them. This CDR3 is 12 amino acids long. The CDR3 DNA reads TGCAGCGGTAGTGAGGTGAACACTGAAGCTTTCTTT. It specifies CSGSEVNTEAFF. Supplemented by reference TRBV29-1 and TRBJ1-1, the full variable domain reads SAVISQKPSRDICQRGTSLTIQCQVDSQVTMMFWYRQQPGQSLTLIATANQGSEATYESGFVIDKFPISRPNLTFSTLTVSNMSPEDSSIYLCSGSEVNTEAFFGQGTRLTVV.

This chain connects TRBV13 to TRBJ2-3; 7 nucleotides align to TRBD2. V lost 5 bases, J lost 0 bases, and 5 bases stayed unmatched. This CDR3 contains 15 residues. The V gene's germline CDR1 is PRHDT and CDR2 FYEKMQ (reference sequence). In nucleotides, the CDR3 is TGTGCCAGCAGCCAAGAGCGGGGCAGCACAGATACGCAGTATTTT. It translates to CASSQERGSTDTQYF.

The rearrangement uses TRBV3-1 (or the pseudogene TRBV3-2) and TRBJ1-4; no clear D. The V end was cut by 4 bases, the J end by 0 bases, with 9 bases between. CDR3 length equals 15 residues. Germline V CDR1 and CDR2: LGHDT, YNNKEL (reference sequence). The DNA for the CDR3 is TGTGCCAGCAGCCCGACGGGTGCAACTAATGAAAAACTGTTTTTT. This sequence encodes CASSPTGATNEKLFF.

The gene calls are TRBV3-1 (or the pseudogene TRBV3-2) and TRBJ1-5, with 7 bases matching TRBD1. Trimming took 11 bases from V and 4 from J; bases not matched to a gene: 5. Germline values: CDR1 LGHDT, CDR2 YNNKEL (reference sequence). The CDR3 sequence is 12 residues long. The CDR3 region is CAGGTVNQPQHF. In nucleotides, the CDR3 is TGTGCCGGCGGGACAGTTAATCAGCCCCAGCATTTT.

The rearrangement uses TRBV7-2 and TRBJ1-3, with 10 bases aligning to TRBD1. The CDR3 is made up of 17 amino acids. V trimming: 5 bases; J trimming: 0 bases; junction bases outside the gene matches: 7. Germline V gene lookup returns CDR1 SGHTA and CDR2 FQGNSA. This CDR3 reads CASSRATGGYSGNTIYF. The CDR3 nucleotides are TGTGCCAGCAGCCGCGCGACAGGGGGCTACTCTGGAAACACCATATATTTT. Variable domain in full (rest from reference TRBV7-2 and TRBJ1-3): GAGVSQSPSNKVTEKGKDVELRCDPISGHTALYWYRQSLGQGLEFLIYFQGNSAPDKSGLPSDRFSAERTGGSVSTLTIQRTQQEDSAVYLCASSRATGGYSGNTIYFGEGSWLTVV.

This clone was observed once. The gene calls are TRBV5-8 and TRBJ1-1; tentatively, D is TRBD1 (5 bases). From germline, CDR1 is SGHTS and CDR2 YDEGEE. The CDR3 is 14 residues long. Trimming stripped 2 bases from V and 7 bases from J, with 15 bases between. The CDR3 bases are TGTGCCAGCAGCTTATGGGGCAGATCGAGTGAAGCTTTCTTT. It codes for CASSLWGRSSEAFF.

This chain uses TRBV30 with TRBJ2-7; D gene ambiguous. This CDR3 region has 14 residues. In germline, CDR1 is GTSNPN, CDR2 SVGIG (reference sequence). V gave up 0 bases and J gave up 3 bases, with 12 bases separating them. The CDR3 sequence: CAWSVSPVVYEQYF. CDR3 DNA sequence: TGTGCCTGGAGTGTTTCTCCGGTTGTCTACGAGCAGTACTTC.

J is TRBJ1-2 and V is TRBV5-6, with D maybe TRBD1 (6 bases). This CDR3 is 13 amino acids long. Germline lookup yields CDR1 SGHDT and CDR2 YYEEEE. Trimming took off 10 bases at V and 8 bases at J, with 21 bases between the two ends. CDR3 residues: CAGSKTGFYGYTF. In nucleotides, the CDR3 is TGTGCCGGCTCCAAAACAGGGTTTTACGGCTACACCTTC.

This clone has just one count. The genes are TRBV2 and TRBJ2-1; 8 bases fit TRBD2. Looked up from germline, CDR1 is SNHLY and CDR2 is FYNNEI. The CDR3 is made up of 15 amino acids. V was clipped by 7 bases and J by 8 bases; unmatched bases: 13. The DNA of the CDR3 is TGTGCCAGCACTCAAGGACTAGCCGGGGTCGATGAGCAGTTCTTC. Its protein is CASTQGLAGVDEQFF.

The chain links TRBV6-9 to TRBJ2-7; 7 bases are shared with TRBD1. Germline CDR1 and CDR2: MNHGY and SVAAGI. The CDR3 extends over 13 amino acids. With V trimmed by 3 bases and J by 6 bases, 5 bases remained unmatched. CDR3 protein: CASSYAPGGEQYF. The CDR3 nucleotides are TGTGCCAGCAGTTACGCTCCAGGGGGCGAGCAGTACTTC.

This chain links TRBV5-4 with TRBJ2-1, with TRBD2 matching over 9 bases. CDR3 size: 15 residues. V gave up 1 base and J gave up 9 bases; unmatched junction bases: 8. Germline CDR1 and CDR2: SGHNT and YYREEE (reference sequence). The CDR3 reads CASSLSAGGTGEQFF. The CDR3 DNA reads TGTGCCAGCAGCTTGTCAGCGGGGGGCACCGGTGAGCAGTTCTTC.

J is TRBJ1-5 and V is TRBV7-8, with TRBD1 identical over 9 bases. Losses at the gene ends were 0 bases for V and 2 bases for J; bases not matched to a gene: 8. The CDR3 is 18 amino acids. Germline loops: CDR1 SGHVS, CDR2 FQNEAQ. DNA for the CDR3: TGTGCCAGCAGCTTAGCCCCCCCCAGGACAGGGGGCAATCAGCCCCAGCATTTT. Encoded protein: CASSLAPPRTGGNQPQHF.

The chain employs TRBV7-9 and TRBJ1-2, with 9 bases lining up with TRBD1. CDR1 and CDR2 from the germline V gene are SEHNR and FQNEAQ (reference sequence). CDR3 size: 15 residues. V lost 4 bases and J lost 2; bases outside the gene matches: 5. The chain's CDR3 is CASSSPGQGNYGYTF. CDR3 in DNA: TGTGCCAGCAGCTCCCCGGGACAGGGAAACTATGGCTACACCTTC.